The 17 T cell receptor beta chains below come from one sample, sequenced in a study of blood T cell repertoires in COVID-19. The method was immunoSEQ multiplex PCR; TCRdb's version includes in-frame clones alone and lacks a portion of them. There are 70,000 to 90,000 clones in the sample; about 74% occur only once, and 2.6% lies in the top ten. The sequenced sample consisted of peripheral blood. Receptors originate from a human donor with acute or convalescent COVID-19. The donor label of this sample is uncertain.

The rearrangement joins TRBV4-2 to TRBJ1-6; maybe TRBD1 (6 bases). The CDR3 spans 14 residues. V dropped 4 bases and J dropped 9 bases, with 13 bases sitting between them. Germline V gene data show CDR1 as LGHNA and CDR2 as YNFKEQ. CDR3 residues: CASSPTGPSSPLHF. The DNA of the CDR3 is TGTGCCAGCAGCCCCACAGGGCCGAGTTCACCCCTCCACTTT.

The chain couples TRBV5-1 to TRBJ1-5; unclear D gene. This CDR3 contains 16 residues. Trimming stripped 5 bases from V and 0 bases from J, with 15 bases between. Germline CDR1 is SGHRS and CDR2 is YFSETQ. CDR3 DNA sequence: TGCGCCAGCAGGTTAGGCCTTGACTATAGCAATCAGCCCCAGCATTTT. Its protein is CASRLGLDYSNQPQHF.

The genes are TRBV5-1 and TRBJ2-1, with TRBD2 matching 7 bases. The CDR3 spans 15 residues. V was pared by 3 bases and J by 2 bases, with 5 bases of the junction left unmatched. CDR1 and CDR2 (germline): SGHRS, YFSETQ. CDR3 sequence reads: CASSSGGTTYNEQFF. The CDR3 DNA reads TGCGCCAGCAGCTCCGGGGGGACCACCTACAATGAGCAGTTCTTC.

The chain links TRBV3-1 (or the pseudogene TRBV3-2) to TRBJ1-3; the D gene is possibly TRBD1 (6 bases). The V gene's germline CDR1 is LGHDT and CDR2 YNNKEL (reference sequence). The CDR3 has 13 residues. V was pared by 4 bases and J by 4 bases, with 8 bases between. This CDR3 reads CASSRTDGNTIYF. Here the CDR3 DNA reads TGTGCCAGCAGCCGGACAGACGGAAACACCATATATTTT.

The CDR3 DNA reads as TGTGCCACCAGCAGTGCCGCTACTAGCGGCTACAATGAGCAGTTCTTC. Protein sequence: CATSSAATSGYNEQFF. This sequence joins TRBV15 and TRBJ2-1, with 8 bases fitting TRBD2. V lost 3 bases and J lost 3; bases outside the gene matches: 7. Germline V lookup: CDR1 LNHNV, CDR2 YYDKDF (reference sequence). CDR3 length: 16 amino acids. The full variable domain, its missing parts supplied by reference TRBV15 and TRBJ2-1, is DAMVIQNPRYQVTQFGKPVTLSCSQTLNHNVMYWYQQKSSQAPKLLFHYYDKDFNNEADTPDNFQSRRPNTSFCFLDIRSPGLGDTAMYLCATSSAATSGYNEQFFGPGTRLTVL.

This clone was observed a few times. This sequence joins TRBV19 and TRBJ1-4; 10 bases are shared with TRBD1. J gave up 7 bases and V 5 bases, and 7 bases lay outside the gene matches. The CDR3 sequence is 15 residues long. Germline V CDR1 and CDR2: LNHDA, SQIVND (reference sequence). CDR3 sequence (DNA): TGTGCCAGTAGTCCCAGGACAGGGGGAGGTGAAAAACTGTTTTTT. Amino acid sequence: CASSPRTGGGEKLFF.

This clone was detected once. The chain employs TRBV20-1 and TRBJ2-5, with 8 bases fitting TRBD1. Germline CDR1 reads DFQATT; CDR2 reads SNEGSKA (reference sequence). V lost 3 bases and J lost 4; bases outside the gene matches: 4. CDR3 length equals 13 residues. In DNA, the CDR3 is TGCAGTGCTAGTAGCCAGGGGGCAGAGACCCAGTACTTC. The encoded protein is CSASSQGAETQYF.

The chain joins TRBV19 to TRBJ2-3; possibly TRBD1 for D (5 bases). Trimming took 9 bases from V and 2 from J, leaving 9 bases between them. The CDR3 runs 12 residues. Germline V CDR1 and CDR2: LNHDA, SQIVND (reference sequence). Here the CDR3 reads CASDSFTDTQYF. The CDR3 DNA reads as TGTGCCAGCGACAGTTTCACAGATACGCAGTATTTT.

The genes are TRBV27 and TRBJ1-1; D is possibly TRBD1 (6 bases). Deletions cut 3 bases from V and 4 bases from J, with 15 bases between. The CDR3 extends over 15 amino acids. Germline V gene data show CDR1 as MNHEY and CDR2 as SMNVEV (reference sequence). Written as DNA, the CDR3 is TGTGCCAGCAGTTTGCACGGCCAGGGGTTCACTGAAGCTTTCTTT. Its protein is CASSLHGQGFTEAFF.

This clone was detected only a few times. V usage is TRBV3-1 (or the pseudogene TRBV3-2) and J usage is TRBJ1-1, with D uncertain. V was pared by 5 bases and J by 3 bases, with 10 bases between. Germline assignment: CDR1 LGHDT and CDR2 YNNKEL (reference sequence). The CDR3 length is 13 residues. The DNA of the CDR3 is TGTGCCAGCAGCGTCCTTGTTGACACTGAAGCTTTCTTT. It codes for CASSVLVDTEAFF.

The chain uses TRBV10-1 and TRBJ2-2, with 13 bases fitting TRBD2. The CDR3 is 17 residues long. The J segment lost 5 bases and the V segment lost 7 bases, leaving 10 bases of the junction unmatched. Germline CDR1 and CDR2: WNHNN and SYGVQD (reference sequence). For the CDR3, the DNA is TGCGCCAGCACCGTTAGAACTAGCGGGAGGGGGACCGGGGAGCTGTTTTTT. Protein product: CASTVRTSGRGTGELFF.

Written as DNA, the CDR3 is TGTGCCAGCAGCGTAGGGGTAGCGGGAGGTGGTGGGGCCAACGTCCTGACTTTC. This translates into CASSVGVAGGGGANVLTF. V usage is TRBV9 and J usage is TRBJ2-6; 10 bases agree with TRBD2. This CDR3 spans 18 amino acids. V was clipped by 0 bases and J by 3 bases; unmatched bases: 6. CDR1 is SGDLS, CDR2 YYNGEE, per germline.

The CDR3 reads CASSVARGYTEAFF. In nucleotides, the CDR3 is TGTGCCAGCAGCGTAGCCAGGGGTTACACTGAAGCTTTCTTT. This sequence joins TRBV9 and TRBJ1-1; D possibly corresponds to TRBD1 (6 bases). This CDR3 spans 14 amino acids. The germline V and J ends were trimmed by 0 bases and 3 bases, with 9 bases remaining between them. Germline assignment: CDR1 SGDLS and CDR2 YYNGEE.

This chain's CDR3 is CASSSGVRPGDGYTF. The CDR3 DNA reads TGTGCCAGCAGCTCGGGGGTCAGGCCCGGGGATGGCTACACCTTC. V and J are TRBV12-1 and TRBJ1-2. TRBV12-1 is shown as a pseudogene. The CDR3 has 15 residues.

The chain's CDR3 is CASSSPRQGTLVGQYV. CDR3 DNA: TGTGCCAGCAGTTCGCCAAGACAGGGGACCCTCGTAGGGCAGTACGTC. This chain links TRBV28 with TRBJ2-7, with 8 nucleotides matching TRBD1. The trim removed 4 bases at V and 9 bases at J, leaving 17 bases unmatched. There are 16 residues in the CDR3. Per germline, CDR1 MDHEN and CDR2 SYDVKM.

This clone was seen a single time. V and J are TRBV12-3 or TRBV12-4 and TRBJ1-1, with D perhaps matching TRBD1 (6 bases). The CDR3 is 13 residues long. The V gene lost 8 bases and the J gene lost 1 base, with 11 bases spanning the gap. This CDR3 reads CASQGLGNTEAFF. CDR3 coding DNA: TGTGCCAGCCAGGGGTTGGGGAACACTGAAGCTTTCTTT.

This clone has ten or more counts. The CDR3 spells CATRGQTTDTQYF. The DNA of the CDR3 is TGTGCCACCAGGGGGCAGACCACAGATACGCAGTATTTT. The rearrangement joins TRBV24-1 to TRBJ2-3; a possible D gene is TRBD1 (5 bases). Between the trimmed V and J ends, which lost 7 bases and 2 bases, there was a span of 9 bases. The length of the CDR3 is 13 residues. CDR1 and CDR2 (germline): KGHDR, SFDVKD.